The clone carrying this T cell receptor (beta chain) showed up many times. No antigen is known for it. The data were taken from a study of T-cell memory formation after mild COVID-19. Study information: Largely donor-specific sequence clusters came from a couple of donors. The study, taken as a whole, reports: Day 15 to 85 contracting clones showed balanced CD4/CD8; day 15 to 37 expanders favored CD4+.

5'RACE primed from the constant segment yielded TCR alpha and TCR beta cDNA libraries bearing sample barcodes and UMIs. TCRdb called the 5' RACE reads again in MiXCR, with one record for every CDR3 protein. The data hold about 150,000 distinct CDR3 sequences, with about 5.7% observed a single time. Germline V CDR1 and CDR2: LGHNA, YNFKEQ. V lost 1 base, J lost 5 bases, and 4 bases stayed unmatched. The CDR3 covers 15 residues. The rearrangement links TRBV4-2 to TRBJ2-1; TRBD1 aligns across 8 bases. The sequence was obtained from an adult woman who had mild COVID-19 (a few samples of this study predate the infection). Cell type and time point are not known. The sequenced material came from PBMCs or a T cell subset sorted from them (not recorded which). In DNA, the CDR3 is TGTGCCAGCAGCCAAGGCAGGGGGCCGGACAATGAGCAGTTCTTC. It codes for CASSQGRGPDNEQFF.